A selection of T cell receptor beta chains follows, all from one sample in a study of shared clonotypes between healthy human individuals. TCRdb keeps only in-frame clones here, not all; method: immunoSEQ multiplex PCR. The sample has hundreds of thousands of clones, approximately 96% seen once. The sample comprised naive CD8+ T cells sorted from blood. The receptors stem from a woman aged 25 to 39 in good health. The CDR3 runs from the conserved cysteine through the conserved F or W. A D gene is named only where the DNA matches it firmly.

TRBJ2-3,TRBV30,-,CAWSVLPRDTQYF
TRBJ2-1,TRBV27,TRBD2,CASSLSSGSSYNEQFF
TRBJ1-2,TRBV7-9,-,CASSLDNYGYTF
TRBJ1-5,TRBV11-1,-,CASSLTIMQPQHF
TRBJ1-1,TRBV27,-,CATSTGTGTEAFF
TRBJ2-2,TRBV2,TRBD2,CASSELSGRVVTGELFF
TRBJ2-3,TRBV13,-,CASSLGGSDTQYF
TRBJ1-2,TRBV27,TRBD1,CASSPTGGFHGYTF
TRBJ2-3,TRBV2,-,CAIVGRGRTDTQYF
TRBJ2-7,TRBV7-2,-,CASSFGQAYYEQYF
TRBJ1-2,TRBV7-9,-,CASSAPTGRYRVYGYTF
TRBJ1-5,TRBV27,TRBD1,CASSSGGSNQPQHF
TRBJ1-2,TRBV29-1,-,CSVESGEANGYTF
TRBJ1-1,TRBV11-3,-,CASSSDGAEAFF
TRBJ2-2,TRBV19,TRBD2,CASSIASGRHNTGELFF
TRBJ2-7,TRBV10-2,-,CASSEGPGAGEQYF
-,TRBV7-2,TRBD2,CASSPGLAGGLYEQYF
TRBJ2-7,TRBV6-6,TRBD1,CASSHTGTGYPHEQYF
TRBJ1-2,TRBV19,-,CASSGEEGALRYTF
TRBJ2-7,TRBV30,TRBD2,CAWTPFRLAGGPHEQYF
TRBJ2-6,TRBV9,-,CASSVDLGSGANVLTF
TRBJ2-7,TRBV28,TRBD2,CASSRPHSGSSYEQYF
-,TRBV27,-,CATGAARTYEQYF
TRBJ1-2,TRBV9,TRBD1,CASSGWTGTYGYTF
TRBJ1-4,TRBV25-1,TRBD1,CASSGAGGIGEKLFF
TRBJ2-1,TRBV21-1,-,CASSRATRALKEINEQFF
TRBJ2-7,TRBV29-1,-,CSVVTESSYEQYF
TRBJ2-1,TRBV27,-,CASSTGLLGNEQFF
TRBJ1-1,TRBV5-1,TRBD1,CASSLGDRGRTEAFF
TRBJ2-7,TRBV5-4,-,CASSFLAEGIRGYEQYF
TRBJ1-2,TRBV6-5,-,CASSPLGRVDGYTF
TRBJ2-5,TRBV14,-,CASSQVAEETQYF